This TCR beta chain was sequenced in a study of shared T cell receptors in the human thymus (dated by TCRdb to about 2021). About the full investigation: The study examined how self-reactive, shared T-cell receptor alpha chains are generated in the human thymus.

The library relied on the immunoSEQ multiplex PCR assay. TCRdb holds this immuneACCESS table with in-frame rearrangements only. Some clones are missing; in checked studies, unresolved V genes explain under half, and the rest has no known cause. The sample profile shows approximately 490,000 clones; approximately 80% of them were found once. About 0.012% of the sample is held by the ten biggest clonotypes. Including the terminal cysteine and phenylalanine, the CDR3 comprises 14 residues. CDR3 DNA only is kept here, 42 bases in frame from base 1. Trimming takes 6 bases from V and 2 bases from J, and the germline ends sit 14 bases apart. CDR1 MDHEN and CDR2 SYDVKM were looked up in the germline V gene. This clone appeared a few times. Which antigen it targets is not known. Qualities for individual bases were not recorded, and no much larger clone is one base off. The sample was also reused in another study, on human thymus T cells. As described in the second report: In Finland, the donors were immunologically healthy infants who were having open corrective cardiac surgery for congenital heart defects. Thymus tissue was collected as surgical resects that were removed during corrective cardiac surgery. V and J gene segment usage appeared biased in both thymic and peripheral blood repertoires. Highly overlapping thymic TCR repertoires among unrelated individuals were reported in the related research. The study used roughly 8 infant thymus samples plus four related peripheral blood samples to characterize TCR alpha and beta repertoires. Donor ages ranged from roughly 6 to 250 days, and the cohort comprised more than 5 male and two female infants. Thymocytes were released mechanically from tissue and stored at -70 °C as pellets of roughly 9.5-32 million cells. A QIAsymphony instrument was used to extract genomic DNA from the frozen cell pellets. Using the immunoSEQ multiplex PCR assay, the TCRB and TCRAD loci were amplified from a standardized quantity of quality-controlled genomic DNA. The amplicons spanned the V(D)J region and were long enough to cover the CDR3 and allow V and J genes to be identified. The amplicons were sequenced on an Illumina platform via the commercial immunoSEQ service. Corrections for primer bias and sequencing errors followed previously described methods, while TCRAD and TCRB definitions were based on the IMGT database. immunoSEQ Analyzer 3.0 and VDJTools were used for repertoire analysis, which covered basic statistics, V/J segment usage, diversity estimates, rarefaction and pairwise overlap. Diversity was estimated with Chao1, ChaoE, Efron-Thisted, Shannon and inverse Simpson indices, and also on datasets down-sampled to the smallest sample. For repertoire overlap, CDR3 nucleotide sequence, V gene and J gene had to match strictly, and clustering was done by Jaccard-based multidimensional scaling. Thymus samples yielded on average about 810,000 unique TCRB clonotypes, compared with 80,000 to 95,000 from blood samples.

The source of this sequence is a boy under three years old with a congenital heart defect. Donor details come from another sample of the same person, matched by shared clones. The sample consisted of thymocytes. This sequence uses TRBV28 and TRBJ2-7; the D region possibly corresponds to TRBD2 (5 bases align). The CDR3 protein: CASSRQAAAYEQYF. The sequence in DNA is TGTGCCAGCAGCCGCCAAGCGGCGGCCTACGAGCAGTACTTC.